The rows below give T cell receptor beta chains drawn from one sample of a study of a mutant IDH1 vaccine in newly diagnosed glioma. TCRdb's copy holds only in-frame clones and misses some; the assay was immunoSEQ multiplex PCR. This sample carries about 54,000 clones, 84% of them seen once, and the ten largest clones take 4.1%. Antigens for these TCRs are unknown. This specimen was PBMCs, taken from a glioma patient whose treatment included an IDH1 peptide vaccine. The receptors here all came from a woman younger than 35 with glioma. Each CDR3 is given with its conserved first and last residue. Each record gives: J gene, V gene, CDR3 protein.

J: TRBJ2-7
V: TRBV18
CDR3: CASSLGNSYEQYF

J: TRBJ2-7
V: TRBV5-1
CDR3: CASSPGTAGDEQYF

J: TRBJ1-4
V: TRBV5-5
CDR3: CASSLAANEKLFF

J: TRBJ2-2
V: TRBV27
CDR3: CASSLSLNTGELFF

J: TRBJ2-6
V: TRBV5-8
CDR3: CASSFRDRGSGANVLTF

J: TRBJ2-3
V: TRBV5-4
CDR3: CASSLVDRSTDTQYF

J: TRBJ2-3
V: TRBV7-6
CDR3: CASSLGTVLTTDTQYF

J: TRBJ1-2
V: TRBV27
CDR3: CASSPGQGAGNGYTF

J: TRBJ2-7
V: TRBV5-1
CDR3: CASSLAGGPYEQYF

J: TRBJ1-2
V: TRBV19
CDR3: CASSIFLRGRSYGYTF

J: TRBJ2-5
V: TRBV7-3
CDR3: CASSTVRGQETQYF

J: TRBJ2-1
V: TRBV2
CDR3: CASSEGRDEQFF

J: TRBJ1-4
V: TRBV5-1
CDR3: CASSLAGVGNEKLFF

J: TRBJ1-5
V: TRBV27
CDR3: CASSLGSPNQPQHF

J: TRBJ1-4
V: TRBV28
CDR3: CALGTALNEKLFF

J: TRBJ2-7
V: TRBV9
CDR3: CASSVGIGEQYF

J: TRBJ2-5
V: TRBV12-5
CDR3: CASGLGGETQYF

J: TRBJ2-7
V: TRBV4-2
CDR3: CATGDYPGAYEQYF

J: TRBJ2-7
V: TRBV28
CDR3: CASSRGQGGAYEQYF

J: TRBJ1-5
V: TRBV5-6
CDR3: CASSLQGSHQPQHF

J: TRBJ2-7
V: TRBV27
CDR3: CASGPGTGNYEQYF

J: TRBJ2-2
V: TRBV19
CDR3: CASSPGTGELFF

J: TRBJ2-1
V: TRBV7-9
CDR3: CASSPFPGQQFF

J: TRBJ1-4
V: TRBV29-1
CDR3: CSVIPGRGRGEKLFF

J: TRBJ2-7
V: TRBV4-1
CDR3: CASSPGLAGGYEQYF

J: TRBJ1-2
V: TRBV6-1
CDR3: CASCESRHYGYTF

J: TRBJ2-2
V: TRBV12-5
CDR3: CASGRLAGGSTGELFF

J: TRBJ2-1
V: TRBV7-2
CDR3: CASSHDGLASYNEQFF

J: TRBJ1-1
V: TRBV7-9
CDR3: CASSLDRPRAFF

J: TRBJ1-1
V: TRBV27
CDR3: CASSSLMGSPNTEAFF

J: TRBJ2-5
V: TRBV6-5
CDR3: CASSKTQGETQYF

J: TRBJ1-1
V: TRBV29-1
CDR3: CSVPDRAGGNTEAFF

J: TRBJ1-5
V: TRBV19
CDR3: CASSLEGRSNQPQHF

J: TRBJ1-1
V: TRBV27
CDR3: CASSPRQGKGEAFF

J: TRBJ1-1
V: TRBV6-6
CDR3: CASSLGTGGVNTEAFF

J: TRBJ2-7
V: TRBV9
CDR3: CASSVGGRVPYEQYF

J: TRBJ1-2
V: TRBV6-5
CDR3: CASTRGMKLDGYTF

J: TRBJ1-2
V: TRBV9
CDR3: CASSPTGNYGYTF

J: TRBJ1-2
V: TRBV7-2
CDR3: CASSSRRNYGYTF

J: TRBJ1-4
V: TRBV10-3
CDR3: CAISQQGTNEKLFF

J: TRBJ2-7
V: TRBV28
CDR3: CASNPSGSLTREQYF

J: TRBJ1-5
V: TRBV6-6
CDR3: CASSYRNSNQPQHF

J: TRBJ2-2
V: TRBV27
CDR3: CASSLLARTSVPTGELFF

J: TRBJ2-6
V: TRBV7-2
CDR3: CASSRRSGSGANVLTF

J: TRBJ2-5
V: TRBV25-1
CDR3: CASSPLVRGAEETQYF

J: TRBJ1-1
V: TRBV5-1
CDR3: CASSLGDRGGTEAFF

J: TRBJ1-1
V: TRBV6-1
CDR3: CASSEVLLAGNTEAFF

J: TRBJ2-7
V: TRBV13
CDR3: CASNSAGGSIYEQYF

J: TRBJ1-5
V: TRBV19
CDR3: CASRTRDNGNQPQHF

J: TRBJ2-1
V: TRBV7-9
CDR3: CAGRGQRGKYNEQFF